This T cell receptor beta chain was recorded in a study of T-cell reconstitution after alpha-beta-depleted transplantation in children. A single count supports this clonotype. The CDR3 is 15 residues long. Per germline, CDR1 KGHSH and CDR2 LQKENI. V dropped 4 bases and J dropped 2 bases, with 14 bases sitting between them. This sample's TCRbeta library carried unique molecular identifier barcodes. TCRdb reanalysed the PCR reads using MiXCR and keeps one entry per CDR3 protein. The table records almost 500,000 distinct CDR3 sequences, about 12% of them present only once. This TCR derives from a human donor who donated a stem cell graft to a child with combined immunodeficiency. The V and J genes are TRBV18 and TRBJ2-5; maybe TRBD1 (7 bases). Source: PBMCs from the stem cell graft donor, taken from the stem cell graft. The CDR3 here is CASSLRQGGQETQYF. For the CDR3, the DNA is TGTGCCAGCTCACTCCGACAGGGAGGTCAAGAGACCCAGTACTTC.